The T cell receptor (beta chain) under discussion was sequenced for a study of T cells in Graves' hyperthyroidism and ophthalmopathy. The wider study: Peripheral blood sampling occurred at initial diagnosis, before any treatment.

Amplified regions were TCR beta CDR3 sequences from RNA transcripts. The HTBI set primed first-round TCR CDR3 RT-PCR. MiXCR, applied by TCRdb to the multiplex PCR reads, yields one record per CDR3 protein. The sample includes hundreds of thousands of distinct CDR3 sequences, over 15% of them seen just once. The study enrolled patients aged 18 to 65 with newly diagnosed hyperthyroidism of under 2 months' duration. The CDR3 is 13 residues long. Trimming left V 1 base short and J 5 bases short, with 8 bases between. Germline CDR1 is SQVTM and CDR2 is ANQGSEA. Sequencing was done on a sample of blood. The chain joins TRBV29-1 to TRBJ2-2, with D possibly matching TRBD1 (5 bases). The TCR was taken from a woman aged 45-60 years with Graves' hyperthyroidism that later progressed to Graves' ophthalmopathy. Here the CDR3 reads CSVEGGDTGELFF. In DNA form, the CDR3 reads TGCAGCGTTGAAGGGGGCGATACCGGGGAGCTGTTTTTT.